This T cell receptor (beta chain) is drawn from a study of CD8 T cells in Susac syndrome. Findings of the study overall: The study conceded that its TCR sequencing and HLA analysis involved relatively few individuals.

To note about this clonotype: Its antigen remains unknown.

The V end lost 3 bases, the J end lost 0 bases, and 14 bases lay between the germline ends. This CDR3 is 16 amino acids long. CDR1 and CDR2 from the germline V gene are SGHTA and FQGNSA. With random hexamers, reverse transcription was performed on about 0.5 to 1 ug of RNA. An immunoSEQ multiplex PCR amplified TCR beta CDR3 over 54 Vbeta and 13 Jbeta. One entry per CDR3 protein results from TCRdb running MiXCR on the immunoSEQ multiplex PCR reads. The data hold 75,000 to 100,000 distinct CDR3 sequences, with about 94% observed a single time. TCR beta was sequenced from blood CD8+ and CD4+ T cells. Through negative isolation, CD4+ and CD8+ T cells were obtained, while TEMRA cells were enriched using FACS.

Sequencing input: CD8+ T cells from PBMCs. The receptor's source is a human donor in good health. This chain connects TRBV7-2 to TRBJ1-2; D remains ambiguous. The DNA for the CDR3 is TGTGCCAGCAGCTTTGACACGGAGTTAGCTAACTATGGCTACACCTTC. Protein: CASSFDTELANYGYTF.